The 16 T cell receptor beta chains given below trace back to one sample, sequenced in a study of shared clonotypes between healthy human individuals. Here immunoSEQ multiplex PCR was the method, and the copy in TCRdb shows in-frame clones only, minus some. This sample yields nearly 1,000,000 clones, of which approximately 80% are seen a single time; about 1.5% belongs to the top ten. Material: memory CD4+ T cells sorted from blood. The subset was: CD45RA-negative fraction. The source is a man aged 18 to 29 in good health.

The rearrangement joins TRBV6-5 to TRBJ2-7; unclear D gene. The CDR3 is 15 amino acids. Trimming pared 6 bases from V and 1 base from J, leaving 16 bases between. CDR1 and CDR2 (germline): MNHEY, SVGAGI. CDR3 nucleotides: TGTGCCAGCAGAAGGACGTCGGATTCGTCCTACGAGCAGTACTTC. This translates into CASRRTSDSSYEQYF.

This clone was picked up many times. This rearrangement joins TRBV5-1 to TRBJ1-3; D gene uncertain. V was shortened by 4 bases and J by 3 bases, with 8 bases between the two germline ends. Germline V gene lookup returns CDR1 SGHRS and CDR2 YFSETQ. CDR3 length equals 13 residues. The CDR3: CASSIDNGNTIYF. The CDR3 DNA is TGCGCCAGCAGCATAGACAATGGAAACACCATATATTTT.

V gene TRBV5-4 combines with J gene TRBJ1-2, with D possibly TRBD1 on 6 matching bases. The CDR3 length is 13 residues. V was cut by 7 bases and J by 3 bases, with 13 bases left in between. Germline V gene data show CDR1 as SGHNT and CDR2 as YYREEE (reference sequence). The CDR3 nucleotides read TGTGCCAGCTCGGTAGGGGGGGACTATGGCTACACCTTC. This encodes CASSVGGDYGYTF.

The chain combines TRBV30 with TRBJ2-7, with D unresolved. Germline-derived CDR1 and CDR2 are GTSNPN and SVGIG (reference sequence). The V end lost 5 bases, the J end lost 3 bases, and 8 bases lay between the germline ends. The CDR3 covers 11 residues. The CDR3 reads CAWGTHYEQYF. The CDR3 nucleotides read TGTGCCTGGGGAACTCACTACGAGCAGTACTTC.

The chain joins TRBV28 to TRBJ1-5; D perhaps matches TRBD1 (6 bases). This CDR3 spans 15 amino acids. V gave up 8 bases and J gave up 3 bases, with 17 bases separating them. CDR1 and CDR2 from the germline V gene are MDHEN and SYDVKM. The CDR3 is CASLLSGGLNQPQHF. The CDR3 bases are TGTGCCAGCCTCTTATCGGGGGGGCTCAATCAGCCCCAGCATTTT.

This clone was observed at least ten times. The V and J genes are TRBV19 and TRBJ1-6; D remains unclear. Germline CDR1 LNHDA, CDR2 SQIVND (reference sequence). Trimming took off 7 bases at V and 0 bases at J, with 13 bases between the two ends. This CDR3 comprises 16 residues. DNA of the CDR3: TGTGCCAGTATGCGGCAGGCTAGCTCCTATAATTCACCCCTCCACTTT. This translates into CASMRQASSYNSPLHF.

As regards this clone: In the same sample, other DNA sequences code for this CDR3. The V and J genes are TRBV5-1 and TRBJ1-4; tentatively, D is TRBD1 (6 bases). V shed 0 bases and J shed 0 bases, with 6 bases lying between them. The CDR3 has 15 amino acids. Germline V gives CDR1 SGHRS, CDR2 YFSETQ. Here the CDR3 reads CASSLAGATNEKLFF. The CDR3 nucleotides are TGCGCCAGCAGCTTGGCAGGGGCAACTAATGAAAAACTGTTTTTT.

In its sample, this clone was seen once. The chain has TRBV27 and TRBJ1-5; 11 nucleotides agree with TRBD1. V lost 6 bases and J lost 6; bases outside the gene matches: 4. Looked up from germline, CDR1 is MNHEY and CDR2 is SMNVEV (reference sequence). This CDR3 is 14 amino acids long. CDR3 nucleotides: TGTGCCAGCAGAGGACAGGGGGCCTCTCAGCCCCAGCATTTT. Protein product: CASRGQGASQPQHF.

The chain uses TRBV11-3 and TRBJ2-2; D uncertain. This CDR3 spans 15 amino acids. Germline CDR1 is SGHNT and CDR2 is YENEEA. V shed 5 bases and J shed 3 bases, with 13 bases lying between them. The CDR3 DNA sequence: TGTGCCAGCAGCCAACGAGGTGGTTACACCGGGGAGCTGTTTTTT. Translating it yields CASSQRGGYTGELFF.

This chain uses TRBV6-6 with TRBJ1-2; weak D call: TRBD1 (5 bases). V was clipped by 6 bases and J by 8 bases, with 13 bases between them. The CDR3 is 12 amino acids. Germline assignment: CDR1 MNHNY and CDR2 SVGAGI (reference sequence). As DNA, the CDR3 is TGTGCCAGCAGACTGAACCAGGGCGGCTACACCTTC. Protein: CASRLNQGGYTF.

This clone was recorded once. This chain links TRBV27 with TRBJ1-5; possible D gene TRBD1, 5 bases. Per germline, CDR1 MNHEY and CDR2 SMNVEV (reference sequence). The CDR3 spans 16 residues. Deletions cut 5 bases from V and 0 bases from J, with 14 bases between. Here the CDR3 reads CASSTLQGYSNQPQHF. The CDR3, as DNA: TGTGCCAGCAGTACCCTCCAGGGATATAGCAATCAGCCCCAGCATTTT.

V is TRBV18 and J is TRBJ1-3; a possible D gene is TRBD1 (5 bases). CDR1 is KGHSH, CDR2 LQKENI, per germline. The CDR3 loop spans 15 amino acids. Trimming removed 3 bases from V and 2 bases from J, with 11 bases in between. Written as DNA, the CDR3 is TGTGCCAGCTCACCTACCTGGGGGGCTGGAAACACCATATATTTT. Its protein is CASSPTWGAGNTIYF.

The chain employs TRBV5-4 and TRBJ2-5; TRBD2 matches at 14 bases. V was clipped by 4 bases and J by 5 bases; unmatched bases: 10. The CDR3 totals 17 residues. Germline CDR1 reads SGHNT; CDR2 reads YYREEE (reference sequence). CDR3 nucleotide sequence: TGTGCCAGCAGCCGTCCGGGACTAGCGGGGGTTACGGAGACCCAGTACTTC. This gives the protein CASSRPGLAGVTETQYF.

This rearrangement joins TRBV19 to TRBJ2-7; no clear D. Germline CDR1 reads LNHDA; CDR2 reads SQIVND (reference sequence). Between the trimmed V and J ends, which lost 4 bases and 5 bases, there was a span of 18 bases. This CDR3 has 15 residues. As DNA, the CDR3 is TGTGCCAGTAGTAGAGGCCCATCCCGGGCCGACGAGCAGTACTTC. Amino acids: CASSRGPSRADEQYF.

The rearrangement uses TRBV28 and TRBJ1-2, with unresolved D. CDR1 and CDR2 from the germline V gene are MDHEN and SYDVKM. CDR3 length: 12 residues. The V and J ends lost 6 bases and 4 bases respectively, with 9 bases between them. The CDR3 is CASRSGPYGYTF. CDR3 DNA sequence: TGTGCCAGCAGGTCAGGACCCTATGGCTACACCTTC.

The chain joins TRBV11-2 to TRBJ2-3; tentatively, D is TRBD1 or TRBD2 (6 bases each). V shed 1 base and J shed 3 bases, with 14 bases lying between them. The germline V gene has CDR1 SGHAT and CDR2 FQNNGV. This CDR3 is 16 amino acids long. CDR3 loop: CASSLGLAQGTDTQYF. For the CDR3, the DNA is TGTGCCAGCAGCTTAGGCCTAGCGCAGGGGACAGATACGCAGTATTTT. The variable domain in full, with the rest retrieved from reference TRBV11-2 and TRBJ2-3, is EAGVAQSPRYKIIEKRQSVAFWCNPISGHATLYWYQQILGQGPKLLIQFQNNGVVDDSQLPKDRFSAERLKGVDSTLKIQPAKLEDSAVYLCASSLGLAQGTDTQYFGPGTRLTVL.